The next 29 T cell receptor beta chains were all read from a single sample in a study of Ad26.COV2.S vaccination and SARS-CoV-2 variants. Treatment indicated: some 20 received Ad26.COV2.S at low or high dose, single or two shots; 5 received placebo; per-sample allocation not given. Day 63 after the first vaccine or placebo injection was the time point for sampling. Produced via immunoSEQ multiplex PCR; TCRdb's table is partial and in-frame only. Altogether hundreds of thousands of clones are present, around 87% being singletons, with the ten largest covering roughly 3.1%. Sequenced material: peripheral blood, taken in a trial of Ad26.COV2.S vaccine versus placebo. These receptors all come from a person aged 18-65 years who received the Ad26.COV2.S COVID-19 vaccine or a placebo.

Only a few counts were recorded for this clone. The V and J genes are TRBV7-3 and TRBJ2-2; D not resolved. The germline V gene has CDR1 SGHTA and CDR2 FQGTGA. Trimming removed 6 bases from V and 7 bases from J, with 9 bases in between. This CDR3 is built from 12 residues. The CDR3 loop reads CASRNLGGELFF. CDR3 sequence (DNA): TGTGCCAGCAGGAACCTGGGCGGGGAGCTGTTTTTT.

This chain links TRBV18 with TRBJ2-7, with D hard to call. With 3 bases removed from V and 2 bases from J, the gap between germline ends came to 11 bases. This CDR3 contains 14 residues. The V gene's germline CDR1 is KGHSH and CDR2 LQKENI. CDR3 residues: CASSPRAQAYEQYF. In DNA, the CDR3 is TGTGCCAGCTCACCCCGGGCCCAGGCCTACGAGCAGTACTTC.

This sequence joins TRBV23-1 and TRBJ2-1; D call uncertain. TRBV23-1 is designated an ORF whose function remains uncertain. The CDR3 is 18 residues long. Trimming removed 3 bases at V and 5 bases at J, with 23 bases between. The CDR3 reads CASSHPTPPVMLNNEQFF. CDR3 coding DNA: TGCGCCAGCAGTCACCCCACCCCCCCGGTGATGCTGAACAATGAGCAGTTCTTC.

This clone was counted a single time. The chain combines TRBV5-4 with TRBJ2-7, with no clear D. Germline assignment: CDR1 SGHNT and CDR2 YYREEE (reference sequence). CDR3 length equals 15 residues. The V end lost 0 bases, the J end lost 6 bases, and 16 bases lay between the germline ends. CDR3 loop: CASSLGSRSYSEQYF. The DNA of the CDR3 is TGTGCCAGCAGCTTGGGGAGCCGGTCCTATAGCGAGCAGTACTTC.

The J gene is TRBJ1-6, the V gene TRBV5-5; D may be TRBD1 (6 bases). V was cut by 2 bases and J by 11 bases, with 17 bases left in between. The CDR3 loop spans 15 amino acids. Germline V gives CDR1 SGHKS, CDR2 YYEKEE (reference sequence). In nucleotides, the CDR3 is TGTGCCAGCAGCTTCGGGCCCTTAAGGGGGACACCCCTCCACTTT. Amino acids: CASSFGPLRGTPLHF.

This chain uses TRBV5-8 with TRBJ2-2; 9 nucleotides align to TRBD2. The V and J ends lost 6 bases and 3 bases, in that order; junction bases with no gene match: 3. Germline CDR1 reads SGHTS; CDR2 reads YDEGEE. The CDR3 is 14 residues long. The CDR3 DNA sequence: TGTGCCAGCAATCTAGCGGGGTACACCGGGGAGCTGTTTTTT. As protein: CASNLAGYTGELFF.

CDR3 in DNA: TGTGCCAGCAGCTCCTCCGCTGGGGGGGCCTACGAGCAGTACTTC. This translates into CASSSSAGGAYEQYF. This chain links TRBV7-6 with TRBJ2-7; 7 bases are a match to TRBD2. The V segment lost 4 bases and the J segment 2 bases; nucleotides outside the gene matches: 8. The germline gives CDR1 SGHVS, CDR2 FNYEAQ. This CDR3 spans 15 amino acids.

The rearrangement joins TRBV4-3 to TRBJ2-1, with a weak D call TRBD1 (5 bases). Germline CDR1 is LGHNA and CDR2 is YSLEER. V lost 4 bases to trimming and J lost 5 bases, with 9 bases between them. There are 13 residues in the CDR3. The DNA of the CDR3 is TGCGCCAGCAGCCGACAGCTTAACAATGAGCAGTTCTTC. Protein product: CASSRQLNNEQFF.

This clone was found a few times. The V call is TRBV19, the J call TRBJ1-2, with a possible D match to TRBD1 (5 bases). The germline V gene has CDR1 LNHDA and CDR2 SQIVND (reference sequence). Trimming pared 4 bases from V and 5 bases from J, leaving 14 bases between. The CDR3 has 14 amino acids. The CDR3 loop is CASSTRDGTYGYTF. The CDR3 nucleotides are TGTGCCAGTAGTACCCGGGACGGCACGTATGGCTACACCTTC. Using reference TRBV19 and TRBJ1-2 for the parts outside the CDR3, the full variable domain is DGGITQSPKYLFRKEGQNVTLSCEQNLNHDAMYWYRQDPGQGLRLIYYSQIVNDFQKGDIAEGYSVSREKKESFPLTVTSAQKNPTAFYLCASSTRDGTYGYTFGSGTRLTVV.

The V gene is TRBV4-2, the J gene TRBJ2-1; D gene unclear. This CDR3 comprises 16 residues. V was shortened by 3 bases and J by 4 bases, with 16 bases between the two germline ends. Germline-derived CDR1 and CDR2 are LGHNA and YNFKEQ. CDR3 sequence reads: CASSQDTRALYNEQFF. The CDR3 DNA sequence: TGTGCCAGCAGCCAGGATACAAGGGCCCTTTACAATGAGCAGTTCTTC.

V is TRBV13 and J is TRBJ2-1; no clear D. The CDR3 spans 17 residues. The V gene's germline CDR1 is PRHDT and CDR2 FYEKMQ (reference sequence). V lost 1 base and J lost 0, with 13 bases in between. As DNA, the CDR3 is TGTGCCAGCAGCTTAGATGGGTTTGGGGTCTCCTACAATGAGCAGTTCTTC. Translation: CASSLDGFGVSYNEQFF. The full variable domain, its missing parts supplied by reference TRBV13 and TRBJ2-1, is AAGVIQSPRHLIKEKRETATLKCYPIPRHDTVYWYQQGPGQDPQFLISFYEKMQSDKGSIPDRFSAQQFSDYHSELNMSSLELGDSALYFCASSLDGFGVSYNEQFFGPGTRLTVL.

J is TRBJ1-1 and V is TRBV4-1; D is ambiguous. Per the germline V gene, CDR1 is MGHRA and CDR2 is YSYEKL. This CDR3 is 13 amino acids long. Trimming took 5 bases from V and 5 from J, leaving 12 bases between them. The DNA of the CDR3 is TGCGCCAGCAGCAATCCAGCGAGGACTGAAGCTTTCTTT. Encoded protein: CASSNPARTEAFF.

This clone was detected only a few times. The V call is TRBV19, the J call TRBJ2-7; no firm D call. Germline V gene lookup returns CDR1 LNHDA and CDR2 SQIVND (reference sequence). The CDR3 loop spans 15 amino acids. The ends were cut back, 3 bases at V and 4 bases at J, with 16 bases in the middle. The CDR3 is CASSISHNSAYEQYF. CDR3 DNA sequence: TGTGCCAGTAGTATTTCCCACAATTCGGCTTACGAGCAGTACTTC.

The gene calls are TRBV6-2 or TRBV6-3 and TRBJ1-1; tentative D call: TRBD1 (6 bases). The CDR3 is 15 amino acids. The germline CDR1 and CDR2 sequences are MNHEY and SVGEGT. Trimming took 0 bases from V and 2 from J, leaving 10 bases between them. The CDR3 DNA follows: TGTGCCAGCAGTTACTCTGAACAGGGTAACACTGAAGCTTTCTTT. Its protein is CASSYSEQGNTEAFF.

In the case of this clone: This specimen includes other DNA sequences encoding the same CDR3. This CDR3 is CASSPGANTEAFF. The CDR3 nucleotides read TGTGCCAGCTCACCGGGCGCGAACACTGAAGCTTTCTTT. The chain combines TRBV18 with TRBJ1-1; D not certain. CDR3 size: 13 residues. V was shortened by 3 bases and J by 1 base, with 6 bases between the two germline ends. Germline V gene data show CDR1 as KGHSH and CDR2 as LQKENI.

The V and J genes are TRBV6-5 and TRBJ1-1; D remains ambiguous. This CDR3 is 12 amino acids long. CDR1 and CDR2 from the germline V gene are MNHEY and SVGAGI. Trimming cost V 6 bases and J 5 bases, with 10 bases left between them. This CDR3 reads CASSRTGTEAFF. CDR3 nucleotide sequence: TGTGCCAGCAGCCGGACTGGAACTGAAGCTTTCTTT.

The V gene is TRBV4-2, the J gene TRBJ1-1, with D hard to call. The CDR3 is 16 residues long. Trimming took 1 base from V and 3 from J, leaving 15 bases between them. CDR1 is LGHNA, CDR2 YNFKEQ, per germline. The CDR3 here is CASSQVSVRKDTEAFF. Written as DNA, the CDR3 is TGTGCCAGCAGCCAAGTATCGGTCCGAAAGGACACTGAAGCTTTCTTT.

The CDR3 sequence: CASTWGLAGAYNEQFF. As DNA, the CDR3 is TGTGCCAGCACCTGGGGGCTAGCGGGGGCCTACAATGAGCAGTTCTTC. The rearrangement links TRBV3-1 (or the pseudogene TRBV3-2) to TRBJ2-1; TRBD2 matches 10 bases. The ends lost 7 bases at V and 2 bases at J; junction bases unmatched: 8. The CDR3 extends over 16 amino acids. Germline V gene data show CDR1 as LGHDT and CDR2 as YNNKEL (reference sequence).

The chain joins TRBV30 to TRBJ2-7, with D perhaps TRBD1 or TRBD2 (5 bases each). The CDR3 is made up of 13 amino acids. V was trimmed by 3 bases and J by 6 bases, leaving 15 bases between them. Germline lookup yields CDR1 GTSNPN and CDR2 SVGIG (reference sequence). The CDR3 coding sequence is TGTGCCTGGAGGATCGGGACGTTTAGCGAGCAGTACTTC. Protein product: CAWRIGTFSEQYF.

The chain combines TRBV7-2 with TRBJ2-7; D gene uncertain. The CDR3 has 15 residues. The V gene lost 6 bases and the J gene lost 2 bases, with 17 bases spanning the gap. Germline CDR1 and CDR2: SGHTA and FQGNSA. The CDR3 spells CASSPTNSAPYEQYF. The DNA of the CDR3 is TGTGCCAGCAGTCCAACAAACAGTGCCCCCTACGAGCAGTACTTC.

The chain is built from TRBV30 and TRBJ2-1, with 11 bases identical to TRBD1. The CDR3 has 12 residues. Germline-derived CDR1 and CDR2 are GTSNPN and SVGIG (reference sequence). The V segment lost 5 bases and the J segment 9 bases; nucleotides outside the gene matches: 3. CDR3 coding DNA: TGTGCCTGGCGGACAGGGGGCAGTGAGCAGTTCTTC. It yields the protein CAWRTGGSEQFF.

The rearrangement uses TRBV10-3 and TRBJ2-4, with D perhaps matching TRBD2 (5 bases). The germline V and J ends were trimmed by 0 bases and 4 bases, with 10 bases remaining between them. Germline V gene lookup returns CDR1 ENHRY and CDR2 SYGVKD. There are 15 residues in the CDR3. The CDR3 coding sequence is TGTGCCATCAGTGAGTCGATACTAGAGAAAAACATTCAGTACTTC. Protein: CAISESILEKNIQYF.

The J gene is TRBJ2-1, the V gene TRBV19, with D unresolved. Germline V gene lookup returns CDR1 LNHDA and CDR2 SQIVND (reference sequence). Deletions cut 1 base from V and 2 bases from J, with 6 bases between. The CDR3 runs to 14 residues. The chain's CDR3 is CASSIGTTYNEQFF. The CDR3 DNA follows: TGTGCCAGTAGTATAGGTACTACCTACAATGAGCAGTTCTTC.

This clone was detected only a few times. This rearrangement joins TRBV28 to TRBJ1-1; 9 nucleotides align to TRBD1. This CDR3 is built from 15 residues. Per germline, CDR1 MDHEN and CDR2 SYDVKM. With V trimmed by 1 base and J by 2 bases, 2 bases remained unmatched. The CDR3 loop is CASSLSDRGNTEAFF. CDR3 in DNA: TGTGCCAGCAGTTTATCGGACAGGGGTAACACTGAAGCTTTCTTT.

The V and J genes are TRBV19 and TRBJ1-2, with D unclear. Germline V lookup: CDR1 LNHDA, CDR2 SQIVND (reference sequence). V was cut by 7 bases and J by 5 bases, with 11 bases left in between. This CDR3 has 12 residues. Here the CDR3 reads CASMQIGYGYTF. As DNA, the CDR3 is TGTGCCAGTATGCAGATTGGTTATGGCTACACCTTC.

Regarding this clone: Sequence at one end of the junction differs from germline and may be a read error. This chain connects TRBV7-7 to TRBJ2-5; 11 bases align to TRBD2. The V gene's germline CDR1 is SSHAT and CDR2 FNYEAQ (reference sequence). This CDR3 contains 15 residues. The CDR3 reads CASSLGLAVQETQYF. CDR3 DNA: TGTGCTAGCAGCTTGGGACTAGCGGTTCAAGAGACCCAGTACTTC. Filled out from reference TRBV7-7 and TRBJ2-5, the complete variable domain reads GAGVSQSPRYKVTKRGQDVTLRCDPISSHATLYWYQQALGQGPEFLTYFNYEAQPDKSGLPSDRFSAERPEGSISTLTIQRTEQRDSAMYRCASSLGLAVQETQYFGPGTRLLVL.

Judged by abundance, this clone is medium-sized. The rearrangement joins TRBV6-2 or TRBV6-3 to TRBJ1-6; D is perhaps TRBD1 (5 bases). Germline V gene lookup returns CDR1 MNHEY and CDR2 SVGEGT. The germline V and J ends were trimmed by 2 bases and 11 bases, with 28 bases remaining between them. The CDR3 is 19 amino acids. CDR3 region: CASSYPTGAVRREGAPLHF. CDR3 nucleotide sequence: TGTGCCAGCAGTTACCCCACTGGGGCAGTCCGAAGAGAAGGAGCACCCCTCCACTTT.

This rearrangement joins TRBV18 to TRBJ1-1; D uncertain. V was clipped by 2 bases and J by 6 bases, with 10 bases between them. This CDR3 contains 13 residues. Germline CDR1 reads KGHSH; CDR2 reads LQKENI. CDR3 residues: CASSPRLGAEAFF. CDR3 sequence (DNA): TGTGCCAGCTCACCAAGACTTGGCGCTGAAGCTTTCTTT.

J is TRBJ2-3 and V is TRBV5-5, with 7 bases fitting TRBD1. After removal of 0 bases from V and 2 bases from J, the junction contained 6 bases not matched to a gene. The CDR3 consists of 16 residues. Germline V gene sequence: CDR1 SGHKS, CDR2 YYEKEE (reference sequence). The CDR3 is CASSLAHRGPTDTQYF. CDR3 coding DNA: TGTGCCAGCAGCTTGGCTCACAGGGGTCCCACAGATACGCAGTATTTT. The full variable domain, rest sourced from reference TRBV5-5 and TRBJ2-3, is DAGVTQSPTHLIKTRGQQVTLRCSPISGHKSVSWYQQVLGQGPQFIFQYYEKEERGRGNFPDRFSARQFPNYSSELNVNALLLGDSALYLCASSLAHRGPTDTQYFGPGTRLTVL.